The present entry profiles one T cell receptor (beta chain) with its context. J gave up 7 bases and V 3 bases, and 8 bases lay outside the gene matches. CDR3 length equals 15 residues. Looked up from germline, CDR1 is SGDLS and CDR2 is YYNGEE. The authors ran a second PCR of about 7 to 12 cycles using a sample-barcoded 5' primer and a J-beta primer mix. TCRdb re-called the 5' RACE reads through MiXCR, storing one row per CDR3 protein. Among 1.5 million to 2 million distinct CDR3 sequences listed, about 49% were seen once. This record belongs to a study of blood T cells in healthy people across ages. The chain couples TRBV9 to TRBJ2-1, with TRBD1 matching over 9 bases. Source material: blood. The sequence came from a woman aged 40-49 years in good health. The CDR3 loop is CASSEGDREVNEQFF. CDR3 nucleotides: TGTGCCAGCAGCGAGGGGGACAGGGAGGTGAATGAGCAGTTCTTC.